The following is a T cell receptor beta chain sequence with its context. The method was immunoSEQ multiplex PCR; TCRdb's version includes in-frame clones alone and lacks a portion of them. Of around 250,000 clones listed, approximately 93% are singletons. The data belong to a study of T cell responses to AZD1222 COVID-19 vaccine. Sequenced here: peripheral blood, sampled on day 0 of AZD1222 vaccination. The sequence came from an adult in good health.

This chain's CDR3 is CASSIAQGMNTEAFF. CDR3 nucleotide sequence: TGTGCCAGTAGTATCGCACAGGGCATGAACACTGAAGCTTTCTTT. V gene TRBV19 combines with J gene TRBJ1-1, with D possibly being TRBD1 (6 bases). This CDR3 spans 15 amino acids. Germline V CDR1 and CDR2: LNHDA, SQIVND (reference sequence). V lost 3 bases and J 0 bases, leaving 11 bases between the germline ends.